The 7 T cell receptor beta chains given below trace back to one sample, sequenced in a study of T cell responses to AZD1222 COVID-19 vaccine. Sequenced by immunoSEQ multiplex PCR; TCRdb stores in-frame clones only, minus some. The data hold about 97,000 clones, with 80% to 85% observed a single time. Here the sequenced sample was peripheral blood, taken on day 0 of AZD1222 vaccination. These receptors originate from an adult in good health.

V usage is TRBV12-3 or TRBV12-4 and J usage is TRBJ2-1, with 10 bases aligning to TRBD2. CDR3 length: 13 amino acids. The CDR3 DNA is TGTGCTAGCCTAGCGGGGGCCTACAATGAGCAGTTCTTC. Protein sequence: CASLAGAYNEQFF.

The chain recombines TRBV4-3 with TRBJ1-2, with D unresolved. This CDR3 is 14 amino acids long. In germline, CDR1 is LGHNA, CDR2 YSLEER. V was clipped by 1 base and J by 2 bases, with 8 bases between them. The CDR3 region is CASSQVSQNYGYTF. The CDR3 region has the DNA TGCGCCAGCAGCCAAGTTAGCCAGAACTATGGCTACACCTTC.

The rearrangement uses TRBV24-1 and TRBJ2-7, with 12 nucleotides matching TRBD2. Germline trimming cut 2 bases from V and 2 bases from J; bases unmatched to any gene: 9. The CDR3 totals 18 residues. Germline CDR1 is KGHDR and CDR2 is SFDVKD. The CDR3 loop reads CATSDSRTSGVKTYEQYF. In DNA form, the CDR3 reads TGTGCCACCAGTGATTCCCGGACTAGCGGGGTTAAAACCTACGAGCAGTACTTC.

This sequence joins TRBV5-6 and TRBJ1-2; 9 bases align to TRBD1. In germline, CDR1 is SGHDT, CDR2 YYEEEE. The CDR3 totals 13 residues. Trimming removed 3 bases from V and 8 bases from J; junction bases left unmatched: 5. The CDR3 DNA reads as TGTGCCAGCAGCTCTACAGGGGGCAAGGGCTACACCTTC. It codes for CASSSTGGKGYTF.

This chain's CDR3 is CASSIRGNEQFF. CDR3 nucleotides: TGTGCCAGTAGTATACGGGGAAATGAGCAGTTCTTC. This rearrangement joins TRBV19 to TRBJ2-1; D might be TRBD2 (5 bases). Trimming pared 2 bases from V and 7 bases from J, leaving 6 bases between. Germline V gene data show CDR1 as LNHDA and CDR2 as SQIVND (reference sequence). This CDR3 region has 12 residues.

The chain couples TRBV30 to TRBJ2-2; 7 bases are shared with TRBD1. The CDR3 consists of 14 residues. From germline, CDR1 is GTSNPN and CDR2 SVGIG (reference sequence). V lost 5 bases, J lost 0 bases, and 3 bases stayed unmatched. CDR3 residues: CAWGGQTNTGELFF. The CDR3 DNA is TGTGCCTGGGGGGGACAGACGAACACCGGGGAGCTGTTTTTT.

Only one count was recorded for this clone. The gene calls are TRBV6-5 and TRBJ2-7; 10 nucleotides agree with TRBD1. Germline V CDR1 and CDR2: MNHEY, SVGAGI. The CDR3 has 15 residues. The junction had 9 bases not matched to a gene; V was cut back by 10 bases and J by 0 bases. The chain's CDR3 is CATLRGQGSSYEQYF. CDR3 in DNA: TGTGCCACCCTAAGGGGACAGGGGAGCTCCTACGAGCAGTACTTC.